This T cell receptor (beta chain) was observed in a study of T cell clusters in autoimmune cytopenias. Study as a whole: The median distinct TRB clonotype count was 2,000 to 2,500 per sample, from a median approximately 53,000 reads.

General study points: Physiological T cell clusters of healthy donors were apparently absent in primary autoimmune cytopenia patients. TRB repertoire shifts in secondary cytopenia and chronic lymphocytic leukemia mostly reflected lymphoma, not autoimmunity.

TRB amplification used 250 ng of peripheral blood genomic DNA. There are 13 residues in the CDR3. Germline V CDR1 and CDR2: SGHAT, FQNNGV. About this clonotype: Its specificity is not known.

One tube held mixed TRB-A and TRB-B primer pools for touch-down PCR. TCRdb reprocessed the multiplex PCR reads and stores each CDR3 protein as one record, lacking DNA. The table for this sample gives around 10,000 distinct CDR3 sequences. This sample was also put to use in a study of T cell repertoires in aging, cancer and after chemotherapy. That paper states: Age-matched healthy donors had significantly more diverse, less clonal blood TCR repertoires than untreated cancer patients.

The receptor was isolated from a human donor in good health. Specimen: peripheral blood. The chain joins TRBV11-2 to TRBJ1-1. CDR3 loop: CASSRPVNTEAFF.